Each of the 19 T cell receptor beta chains below was sequenced from the same sample in a study of blood T cell repertoires in COVID-19. Profiled with immunoSEQ multiplex PCR; TCRdb holds only in-frame clones, not every one. This repertoire shows roughly 130,000 clones, around 90% found once; its top ten account for about 10%. Sequencing was carried out using peripheral blood. The source of these receptors is a man aged 60 to 75 with active or convalescent COVID-19.

V gene TRBV10-2 combines with J gene TRBJ2-7; D possibly corresponds to TRBD1 (5 bases). The CDR3 loop spans 14 amino acids. Trimming stripped 7 bases from V and 9 bases from J, with 22 bases between. Germline V gives CDR1 WSHSY, CDR2 SAAADI. CDR3 sequence: CASTTPQGNKRQYF. DNA for the CDR3: TGCGCCAGCACTACGCCCCAGGGAAATAAGAGGCAGTACTTC.

J is TRBJ2-7 and V is TRBV6-1; D might be TRBD2 (5 bases). The germline V gene encodes CDR1 MNHNS and CDR2 SASEGT. The germline V and J ends were trimmed by 3 bases and 5 bases, with 17 bases remaining between them. This CDR3 region has 15 residues. The CDR3 region has the DNA TGTGCCAGCAGTGAGACTTACGGGGTAGTGGACGAGCAGTACTTC. Protein: CASSETYGVVDEQYF.

The chain uses TRBV7-2 and TRBJ2-7; TRBD1 agrees at 7 bases. The CDR3 loop spans 14 amino acids. The germline gives CDR1 SGHTA, CDR2 FQGNSA. With V trimmed by 4 bases and J by 0 bases, 3 bases remained unmatched. The CDR3 bases are TGTGCCAGCAGCTCCCGGGACAGCTCCTACGAGCAGTACTTC. Its translation is CASSSRDSSYEQYF.

This rearrangement joins TRBV24-1 to TRBJ2-5, with D tentatively TRBD1 (5 bases). V gave up 3 bases and J gave up 0 bases, with 10 bases separating them. In germline, CDR1 is KGHDR, CDR2 SFDVKD. CDR3 size: 15 residues. CDR3 DNA sequence: TGTGCCACCAGTGATGCGACAGAACACCAAGAGACCCAGTACTTC. It yields the protein CATSDATEHQETQYF.

The chain joins TRBV6-4 to TRBJ1-2, with TRBD1 matching 11 bases. Germline V gives CDR1 MRHNA, CDR2 SNTAGT. This CDR3 spans 14 amino acids. After removal of 6 bases from V and 7 bases from J, the junction contained 7 bases not matched to a gene. The CDR3 loop is CASSAGQGAAGYTF. Here the CDR3 DNA reads TGTGCCAGCAGCGCCGGACAGGGGGCGGCTGGCTACACCTTC.

The chain carries TRBV19 and TRBJ1-1, with TRBD1 matching 9 bases. CDR1 is LNHDA and CDR2 is SQIVND in the germline V gene (reference sequence). The CDR3 is made up of 15 amino acids. J was trimmed by 2 bases and V by 6 bases; bases with no gene match: 7. CDR3 nucleotide sequence: TGTGCCAGTAGGGGTCGGACAGGGGCTAACACTGAAGCTTTCTTT. It specifies CASRGRTGANTEAFF.

The chain employs TRBV5-1 and TRBJ1-3, with D unresolved. The CDR3 has 16 amino acids. V dropped 5 bases and J dropped 4 bases, with 19 bases sitting between them. The germline V gene has CDR1 SGHRS and CDR2 YFSETQ. CDR3: CASSNSGGSGGNTIYF. DNA for the CDR3: TGCGCCAGCAGTAACTCTGGAGGGTCTGGCGGAAACACCATATATTTT.

The rearrangement uses TRBV27 and TRBJ1-2, with D possibly TRBD1 on 5 matching bases. V lost 6 bases, J lost 0 bases, and 17 bases lay in between. The CDR3 contains 16 residues. Germline-derived CDR1 and CDR2 are MNHEY and SMNVEV (reference sequence). In nucleotides, the CDR3 is TGTGCCAGCAGGCGGGGGGGGGACCCAGCTAACTATGGCTACACCTTC. It yields the protein CASRRGGDPANYGYTF.

The chain is built from TRBV6-5 and TRBJ2-4, with 7 nucleotides matching TRBD2. The V gene's germline CDR1 is MNHEY and CDR2 SVGAGI. The CDR3 extends over 13 amino acids. V trimming: 8 bases; J trimming: 6 bases; junction bases outside the gene matches: 7. CDR3 residues: CASRLAPLNIQYF. The CDR3 DNA follows: TGTGCCAGCCGACTAGCCCCGTTAAACATTCAGTACTTC.

Only one count was recorded for this clone. The chain couples TRBV30 to TRBJ1-6, with a tentative D call TRBD1 (5 bases). The V and J ends lost 0 bases and 10 bases respectively, with 19 bases between them. CDR3 length: 16 residues. The V gene's germline CDR1 is GTSNPN and CDR2 SVGIG (reference sequence). CDR3 protein: CAWSVRRGGSRSPLHF. The CDR3 nucleotides read TGTGCCTGGAGTGTACGAAGGGGAGGTAGTAGATCACCCCTCCACTTT. Full variable domain (outside the CDR3, taken from reference TRBV30 and TRBJ1-6): SQTIHQWPATLVQPVGSPLSLECTVEGTSNPNLYWYRQAAGRGLQLLFYSVGIGQISSEVPQNLSASRPQDRQFILSSKKLLLSDSGFYLCAWSVRRGGSRSPLHFGNGTRLTVT.

The gene calls are TRBV10-1 and TRBJ2-1; TRBD1 agrees at 8 bases. J lost 6 bases, V lost 3 bases, and 10 bases had no gene match. From germline, CDR1 is WNHNN and CDR2 SYGVQD (reference sequence). The CDR3 extends over 16 amino acids. The CDR3 reads CASSDPSATGANEQFF. The CDR3 DNA reads TGCGCCAGCAGTGACCCATCTGCGACAGGGGCCAATGAGCAGTTCTTC.

V is TRBV5-4 and J is TRBJ1-2; D unclear. There are 13 residues in the CDR3. Trimming pared 4 bases from V and 1 base from J, leaving 8 bases between. CDR1 is SGHNT and CDR2 is YYREEE in the germline V gene (reference sequence). In nucleotides, the CDR3 is TGTGCCAGCAGCCCCGACATTAACTATGGCTACACCTTC. Translating it yields CASSPDINYGYTF.

The V call is TRBV11-2, the J call TRBJ2-5; the D is unclear. This CDR3 region has 12 residues. The V end lost 2 bases, the J end lost 5 bases, and 6 bases lay between the germline ends. Germline CDR1 and CDR2: SGHAT and FQNNGV. Written as DNA, the CDR3 is TGTGCCAGCAGCTTAATCGAGGAGACCCAGTACTTC. It translates to CASSLIEETQYF.

The chain combines TRBV7-2 with TRBJ2-1; weak D call: TRBD1 (5 bases). This CDR3 spans 15 amino acids. Germline V gene sequence: CDR1 SGHTA, CDR2 FQGNSA. Trimming cost V 7 bases and J 0 bases, with 13 bases left between them. CDR3 in amino acids: CASTLDSRSYNEQFF. The CDR3 bases are TGTGCCAGCACCCTCGACAGCCGCTCCTACAATGAGCAGTTCTTC.

This clone was counted a single time. The chain carries TRBV2 and TRBJ1-2; maybe TRBD1 (6 bases). This CDR3 has 14 amino acids. V lost 7 bases and J 3 bases, leaving 15 bases between the germline ends. Germline V gives CDR1 SNHLY, CDR2 FYNNEI. In nucleotides, the CDR3 is TGTGCCAGCAAACGGGCAGGGGTGGACTATGGCTACACCTTC. This encodes CASKRAGVDYGYTF.

This clone was seen a handful of times. This chain connects TRBV18 to TRBJ1-1; D gene unclear. Germline loops: CDR1 KGHSH, CDR2 LQKENI. Trimming took 3 bases from V and 0 from J, leaving 8 bases between them. This CDR3 has 14 residues. In DNA form, the CDR3 reads TGTGCCAGCTCACCCGTACACGTGAACACTGAAGCTTTCTTT. Its translation is CASSPVHVNTEAFF.

The gene calls are TRBV5-5 and TRBJ2-7; a weak D match, TRBD1 (6 bases). Germline loops: CDR1 SGHKS, CDR2 YYEKEE (reference sequence). V lost 3 bases to trimming and J lost 2 bases, with 12 bases between them. The CDR3 runs to 14 residues. The CDR3 bases are TGTGCCAGCAGCTATCGACAGGCAGCCTACGAGCAGTACTTC. Translation: CASSYRQAAYEQYF.

The CDR3 coding sequence is TGTGCCAGTAGGGCAGGGGCCTCTAAAGGACAGCCCCAGCATTTT. Encoded protein: CASRAGASKGQPQHF. The chain couples TRBV19 to TRBJ1-5; a weak D match, TRBD1 (6 bases). Germline lookup yields CDR1 LNHDA and CDR2 SQIVND (reference sequence). The V and J ends lost 6 bases and 7 bases respectively, with 19 bases between them. The CDR3 runs to 15 residues.

This clone has a single count. The genes are TRBV6-5 and TRBJ1-6; D is possibly TRBD1 (6 bases). This CDR3 has 14 residues. Germline CDR1 reads MNHEY; CDR2 reads SVGAGI. Trimming stripped 6 bases from V and 6 bases from J, with 12 bases between. CDR3 nucleotides: TGTGCCAGCAGACCCCGGGGGGCTAATTCACCCCTCCACTTT. Protein product: CASRPRGANSPLHF.